This T cell receptor beta chain was captured in a study of CD8 T cells in Susac syndrome (dated 2019 in TCRdb). About the full investigation: Among the sequenced Susac syndrome patients, about six had clinically active disease and 8 or 9 were in clinical remission. At blood withdrawal, Susac syndrome patients were therapy-naive, treated with corticosteroids (with IVIg additionally given to some), or treated with IVIg alone. Whether CD8+ T cell activation and differentiation in Susac syndrome was antigen driven was tested using repertoire sequencing.

RNA was extracted using the RNeasy kit, and about 0.45 to 1 ug of the RNA was reverse transcribed with random hexamers. The immunoSEQ multiplex PCR assay, which covers 54 Vbeta and 13 Jbeta segments, was used to amplify TCR beta CDR3 regions. Bias from PCR amplification was corrected by using a synthetic template baseline for primer optimization and for computational correction. The source study handled its data this way. Reads were assigned to V, D and J genes according to IMGT and analyzed in immunoSEQ Analyzer, with only productive sequences retained. Clonality was computed as one minus Shannon entropy normalized by log2 of the number of productive unique sequences. For each patient and control, public and private clones were evaluated within the 100 most prevalent clones. A clone was defined as Susac-specific if it was absent from the healthy and MS cohorts, from over 1,000 published viral clones and from other ImmuneACCESS disease sequences. The public sequencing data were trimmed at Q25 with fastp and processed into clonotypes with MiXCR by TCRdb, which kept only in-frame beta chains. Identical CDR3 proteins give one entry, which carries the most common genes and DNA. The V and J calls reflect TCRdb's pipeline rather than the authors' work. For this sample there are about 140,000 distinct CDR3 sequences; roughly 94% appear just once. 0.13% to 0.15% of the sample is held by the ten biggest clonotypes.

CDR1 and CDR2 are drawn from the germline V gene: KGHSH, LQKENI. The V end gives up 4 bases and the J end 0 bases, leaving 1 base in the junction not matched to a gene. Its CDR3 holds 14 amino acids, cysteine through phenylalanine. Just CDR3 DNA is preserved here, 42 bases in frame from base 1. The paper as a whole reports these results and caveats: In the CD4+ T cell repertoire of Susac syndrome patients, clonal expansion was not detected. The number of individuals in the TCR sequencing and HLA analysis was acknowledged as relatively small.

Comments on this clonotype: Which antigen it targets is not known. No quality values exist for individual bases; no much larger clone is one base distant.

Peripheral blood CD8+ and CD4+ T cells from healthy donors, Susac syndrome patients and multiple sclerosis patients were profiled using high-throughput TCR beta sequencing. The Susac syndrome patients fulfilled recently defined diagnostic criteria for definite or probable disease. Bulk CD8+ and CD4+ T cells were purified magnetically by negative isolation, whereas CD8+ TEMRA cells were enriched by FACS. Blood was drawn into EDTA tubes, processed within 24 hours, and PBMCs were isolated by density gradient centrifugation. PBMCs destined for TCR sequencing were cryopreserved in liquid nitrogen and later thawed in a 37 °C water bath. Purity of sorted or isolated CD4+, CD8+ and CD8+ TEMRA cells was at least 90%.

The source is a human donor with Susac syndrome. Sequenced input: CD4+ T cells from PBMCs. The chain employs TRBV18 and TRBJ2-5, and 8 bases in between align with TRBD1. In nucleotide form, the sequence is TGTGCCAGCTCACGGGACAGGCACCAAGAGACCCAGTACTTC. It translates as CASSRDRHQETQYF. Reference TRBV18 and TRBJ2-5 genes cover what lies past the CDR3, so the full variable domain is NAGVMQNPRHLVRRRGQEARLRCSPMKGHSHVYWYRQLPEEGLKFMVYLQKENIIDESGMPKERFSAEFPKEGPSILRIQQVVRGDSAAYFCASSRDRHQETQYFGPGTRLLVL.